A selection of T cell receptor beta chains follows, all from one sample in a study of fetal regulatory T cell absence and autoimmunity. Profiled with immunoSEQ multiplex PCR; TCRdb holds only in-frame clones, not every one. The profile shows more than 90,000 clones, about two thirds of them singletons. The sequencing input was pancreas tissue. Receptors originate from a male donor with IPEX syndrome. Each CDR3 is given without its conserved first and last residue. Each record gives: J gene, V gene, clone size, D gene, CDR3 protein. D genes are given only for firm matches. Clone size is given for some rows only: seen once, a few or many times, or a class if the clone is expanded.

J gene: TRBJ2-1; V gene: TRBV27; clone size: -; D gene: -; CDR3 protein: ASSPPRAPSFNEQF
J gene: TRBJ2-1; V gene: TRBV2; clone size: -; D gene: TRBD1; CDR3 protein: ASSVRDRPYNEQF
J gene: TRBJ2-5; V gene: TRBV25-1; clone size: -; D gene: -; CDR3 protein: ASRPADSSGTQY
J gene: TRBJ2-2; V gene: TRBV5-1; clone size: -; D gene: TRBD2; CDR3 protein: ASSWTASGGTGELF
J gene: TRBJ1-5; V gene: TRBV27; clone size: -; D gene: -; CDR3 protein: ASSLRGMSNQPQH
J gene: TRBJ2-3; V gene: TRBV10-3; clone size: once; D gene: TRBD2; CDR3 protein: AISESRLAGGPGTDTQY
J gene: TRBJ2-7; V gene: TRBV27; clone size: -; D gene: TRBD1; CDR3 protein: ASISGTGGPLYEQY
J gene: TRBJ2-1; V gene: TRBV9; clone size: -; D gene: TRBD2; CDR3 protein: ASSNGGAWIDEQF
J gene: TRBJ1-2; V gene: TRBV7-2; clone size: once; D gene: TRBD1; CDR3 protein: ASSLGEGTDLYGYT
J gene: TRBJ1-5; V gene: TRBV6-1; clone size: few; D gene: TRBD1; CDR3 protein: ASSEGQGVQPQH
J gene: TRBJ2-2; V gene: TRBV5-1; clone size: -; D gene: -; CDR3 protein: ASSLTGPPAGELF
J gene: TRBJ1-2; V gene: TRBV7-9; clone size: -; D gene: -; CDR3 protein: ASSPTGSMSYT
J gene: TRBJ2-7; V gene: TRBV6-6; clone size: -; D gene: -; CDR3 protein: ASSYRTKWAYEQY
J gene: TRBJ1-1; V gene: TRBV2; clone size: once; D gene: TRBD1; CDR3 protein: ASSEAWDSENTEAF
J gene: TRBJ1-1; V gene: TRBV10-3; clone size: few; D gene: -; CDR3 protein: AISESRGTEAF
J gene: TRBJ2-5; V gene: TRBV5-4; clone size: few; D gene: TRBD2; CDR3 protein: ASSLKLAGGETQY
J gene: TRBJ2-5; V gene: TRBV10-3; clone size: -; D gene: -; CDR3 protein: AIGRLETQY
J gene: TRBJ2-3; V gene: TRBV7-9; clone size: -; D gene: TRBD2; CDR3 protein: ASSLGPSGNTDTQY